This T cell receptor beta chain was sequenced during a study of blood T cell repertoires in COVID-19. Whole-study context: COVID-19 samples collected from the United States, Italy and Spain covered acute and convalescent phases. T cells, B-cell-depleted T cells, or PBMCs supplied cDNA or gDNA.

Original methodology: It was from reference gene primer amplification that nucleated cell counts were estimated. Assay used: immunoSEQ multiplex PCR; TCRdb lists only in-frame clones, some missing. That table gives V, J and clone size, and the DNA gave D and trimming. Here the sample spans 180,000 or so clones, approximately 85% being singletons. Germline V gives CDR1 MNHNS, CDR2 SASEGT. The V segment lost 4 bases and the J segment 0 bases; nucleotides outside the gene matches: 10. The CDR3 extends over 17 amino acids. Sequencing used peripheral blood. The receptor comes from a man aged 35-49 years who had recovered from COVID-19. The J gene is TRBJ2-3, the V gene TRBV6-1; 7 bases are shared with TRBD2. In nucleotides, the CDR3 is TGTGCCAGCAGTGCTCTACTAGCGAAGTCTAGCACAGATACGCAGTATTTT. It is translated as CASSALLAKSSTDTQYF.